The TCR beta chain under discussion was sequenced for a study of blood T cell repertoires in COVID-19. All recovered Cohort 3 donors got two negative PCRs, got clearance, or saw symptom resolution. The data were produced by immunoSEQ multiplex PCR, yet TCRdb's version contains in-frame clones alone and is incomplete. The sample yields 160,000 or so clones, 88% seen once. Per germline, CDR1 SGDLS and CDR2 YYNGEE. The CDR3 consists of 16 residues. V shed 6 bases and J 2 bases; nucleotides not matched to a gene: 12. The chain has TRBV9 and TRBJ2-3, with 7 bases lining up with TRBD2. The sequenced sample consisted of PBMCs or T cells enriched from blood (not recorded which). This clonotype was obtained from a woman aged 45-59 years who had recovered from COVID-19. The CDR3 DNA follows: TGTGCCAGCACCAGCTACAGTGGGGGGGTCACAGATACGCAGTATTTT. Its translation is CASTSYSGGVTDTQYF.